The 15 T cell receptor beta chains below were found in one sample sequenced in a study of Ad26.COV2.S vaccination and SARS-CoV-2 variants (dated by TCRdb to about 2021). Receptors were amplified or captured by the immunoSEQ multiplex PCR assay. As stored in TCRdb, this immuneACCESS dataset retains in-frame rearrangements with V and J assigned. A fraction of the clones does not appear; measured against another copy, unresolved V genes explain less than half of the discrepancy, and the remainder lacks a known reason. Across this sample there are hundreds of thousands of clones, with approximately 90% seen only once. The ten largest make up approximately 5% of the sample. Read against the paper, the sample's treatment or condition label means: approximately 18 received Ad26.COV2.S at low or high dose, single or two shots; roughly 5 received placebo; per-sample allocation not given. For vaccine and placebo recipients, the sequenced repertoires came from samples collected on day 63 after the first injection.

The specimen was peripheral blood, collected in a trial of Ad26.COV2.S vaccine versus placebo. All receptors derive from a person between 18 and 65 years old who received the Ad26.COV2.S COVID-19 vaccine or a placebo.

CDR3 DNA: TGTGCCAGCAGCGTAGCAAGCGGGACTCTCGAGCAGTACTTC. It is translated as CASSVASGTLEQYF. The V call is TRBV9, the J call TRBJ2-7; 7 positions match TRBD2. This CDR3 is built from 14 residues. After removal of 0 bases from V and 6 bases from J, the junction contained 6 bases not matched to a gene. Germline-derived CDR1 and CDR2 are SGDLS and YYNGEE.

The rearrangement uses TRBV27 and TRBJ2-7; the D is unclear. This CDR3 region has 14 residues. Trimming pared 4 bases from V and 5 bases from J, leaving 15 bases between. The germline V gene encodes CDR1 MNHEY and CDR2 SMNVEV (reference sequence). Written as DNA, the CDR3 is TGTGCCAGCAGTTCCACTCATCTCACCCACGAGCAGTACTTC. Its translation is CASSSTHLTHEQYF.

This chain links TRBV5-1 with TRBJ2-1; tentative D call: TRBD1 (6 bases). Looked up from germline, CDR1 is SGHRS and CDR2 is YFSETQ. The CDR3 length is 14 residues. The V and J ends lost 4 bases and 0 bases respectively, with 8 bases between them. The CDR3 here is CASSPDSSYNEQFF. In nucleotides, the CDR3 is TGCGCCAGCAGCCCGGACAGCTCCTACAATGAGCAGTTCTTC.

This CDR3 reads CASSLTVQGRETQYF. The CDR3 DNA reads TGTGCCAGCAGCTTAACGGTCCAGGGCAGGGAGACCCAGTACTTC. This chain connects TRBV7-3 to TRBJ2-5; D possibly corresponds to TRBD1 (5 bases). Trimming left V 0 bases short and J 5 bases short, with 13 bases between. Germline V gene data show CDR1 as SGHTA and CDR2 as FQGTGA. The CDR3 is 15 residues long.

The gene calls are TRBV2 and TRBJ1-4, with a possible D match to TRBD1 (5 bases). The V end was cut by 4 bases, the J end by 0 bases, with 9 bases between. This CDR3 is 15 amino acids long. From germline, CDR1 is SNHLY and CDR2 FYNNEI. The DNA of the CDR3 is TGTGCCAGCAGTGTGACAGACCCAACTAATGAAAAACTGTTTTTT. Translated, it gives CASSVTDPTNEKLFF.

This clone occurred a few times. The rearrangement links TRBV2 to TRBJ1-5; the match to TRBD1 covers 10 bases. The germline V gene encodes CDR1 SNHLY and CDR2 FYNNEI. The CDR3 covers 17 residues. Trimming at V came to 0 bases and at J to 6 bases, leaving 8 bases not matched to a gene. DNA for the CDR3: TGTGCCAGCAGTGAAGCCCAGCGGACAGGGGGAGGTCAGCCCCAGCATTTT. It encodes CASSEAQRTGGGQPQHF.

The chain joins TRBV28 to TRBJ1-1, with TRBD1 as a possible D gene (6 bases). V lost 8 bases and J lost 9, with 19 bases in between. The CDR3 has 13 amino acids. The V gene's germline CDR1 is MDHEN and CDR2 SYDVKM. The DNA for the CDR3 is TGTGCCAGCCTCACTGAACTAGGGGGAAAAGCTTTCTTT. This gives the protein CASLTELGGKAFF. Based on the CDR3 plus reference TRBV28 and TRBJ1-1, the full variable domain is DVKVTQSSRYLVKRTGEKVFLECVQDMDHENMFWYRQDPGLGLRLIYFSYDVKMKEKGDIPEGYSVSREKKERFSLILESASTNQTSMYLCASLTELGGKAFFGQGTRLTVV.

The V and J genes are TRBV30 and TRBJ1-2; D call uncertain. Between the trimmed V and J ends, which lost 3 bases and 8 bases, there was a span of 16 bases. The CDR3 runs 13 residues. Germline CDR1 reads GTSNPN; CDR2 reads SVGIG (reference sequence). The CDR3 reads CAWSASYGLGYTF. DNA of the CDR3: TGTGCCTGGAGCGCTTCTTACGGTCTGGGCTACACCTTC.

In regard to this clone: Other DNA sequences of this sample code for an identical CDR3. The rearrangement links TRBV18 to TRBJ2-7, with 10 bases that match TRBD1. Germline values: CDR1 KGHSH, CDR2 LQKENI. The V gene end was trimmed by 0 bases and the J gene end by 4 bases; junction bases not matched to a gene: 0. This CDR3 region has 14 residues. CDR3 nucleotide sequence: TGTGCCAGCTCACCACCGGGACAGGGGTACGAGCAGTACTTC. Its protein product is CASSPPGQGYEQYF. The whole variable domain, remainder taken from reference TRBV18 and TRBJ2-7, is NAGVMQNPRHLVRRRGQEARLRCSPMKGHSHVYWYRQLPEEGLKFMVYLQKENIIDESGMPKERFSAEFPKEGPSILRIQQVVRGDSAAYFCASSPPGQGYEQYFGPGTRLTVT.

This clone was seen only once. This chain uses TRBV12-5 with TRBJ2-2; 9 nucleotides agree with TRBD2. V gave up 2 bases and J gave up 2 bases; unmatched junction bases: 15. The germline gives CDR1 LGHNT, CDR2 FRNRAP. CDR3 length: 20 residues. In DNA, the CDR3 is TGTGCTAGTGGTTTGTTCAGTTGGATGGCTAGCGGGACCAACACCGGGGAGCTGTTTTTT. Its protein product is CASGLFSWMASGTNTGELFF.

This chain links TRBV4-1 with TRBJ2-2; 7 bases agree with TRBD1. Germline CDR1 MGHRA, CDR2 YSYEKL. J was trimmed by 1 base and V by 4 bases; bases with no gene match: 9. The CDR3 consists of 17 residues. The CDR3 loop reads CASSRNSGTENTGELFF. In nucleotides, the CDR3 is TGCGCCAGCAGCCGCAACTCCGGGACAGAGAACACCGGGGAGCTGTTTTTT.

This chain links TRBV5-5 with TRBJ2-2; D possibly corresponds to TRBD1 (6 bases). CDR3 length: 16 residues. Germline V CDR1 and CDR2: SGHKS, YYEKEE (reference sequence). Deletions cut 3 bases from V and 0 bases from J, with 12 bases between. The CDR3 loop reads CASSSDRIPNTGELFF. For the CDR3, the DNA is TGTGCCAGCAGCTCGGACAGAATCCCGAACACCGGGGAGCTGTTTTTT.

The J gene is TRBJ2-5, the V gene TRBV7-9; TRBD1 agrees at 8 bases. V lost 4 bases and J lost 5; bases outside the gene matches: 6. CDR3 length: 14 residues. Germline V gene lookup returns CDR1 SEHNR and CDR2 FQNEAQ (reference sequence). The CDR3: CASSSGGRAETQYF. Written as DNA, the CDR3 is TGTGCCAGCAGCTCAGGGGGCAGGGCTGAGACCCAGTACTTC.

The chain employs TRBV19 and TRBJ1-5; D gene uncertain. The CDR3 totals 14 residues. The germline gives CDR1 LNHDA, CDR2 SQIVND (reference sequence). Trimming pared 3 bases from V and 1 base from J, leaving 7 bases between. CDR3 in DNA: TGTGCCAGTAGTATGGAGAGAAGCAATCAGCCCCAGCATTTT. Translation gives CASSMERSNQPQHF.

This sequence joins TRBV9 and TRBJ2-7; 11 nucleotides align to TRBD1. Germline V lookup: CDR1 SGDLS, CDR2 YYNGEE. The CDR3 covers 14 residues. V shed 4 bases, J shed 6 bases, and the junction held 6 bases outside the gene matches. For the CDR3, the DNA is TGTGCCAGCAGCCCGGGACAGGGGGTGGGCGAGCAGTACTTC. Its protein is CASSPGQGVGEQYF.